The 22 T cell receptor beta chains below come from one sample, sequenced in a study of blood T cell repertoires in COVID-19. Sequencing used immunoSEQ multiplex PCR; TCRdb keeps in-frame clones, though not all of them. Of roughly 350,000 clones listed, more than 75% are singletons. The specimen sequenced was peripheral blood. The receptors were sampled from a woman between 45 and 65 years old with active or convalescent COVID-19.

CDR3 bases: TGTGCCATCAGTGAGGAGCCCCCAGGCTCCTATAATTCACCCCTCCACTTT. The encoded protein is CAISEEPPGSYNSPLHF. The chain couples TRBV10-3 to TRBJ1-6; the D is unclear. The germline gives CDR1 ENHRY, CDR2 SYGVKD. The CDR3 consists of 17 residues. Trimming cost V 2 bases and J 0 bases, with 11 bases left between them.

CDR3 residues: CASSSSDTYSYEQYF. CDR3 bases: TGTGCCAGCAGCTCCTCAGACACGTACTCCTACGAGCAGTACTTC. The rearrangement uses TRBV5-4 and TRBJ2-7; D remains unclear. The CDR3 runs 15 residues. Trimming took off 3 bases at V and 0 bases at J, with 13 bases between the two ends. Germline values: CDR1 SGHNT, CDR2 YYREEE (reference sequence).

This clone has only one observation. This rearrangement joins TRBV5-8 to TRBJ1-1; 7 nucleotides agree with TRBD1. Germline CDR1 reads SGHTS; CDR2 reads YDEGEE. This CDR3 spans 15 amino acids. V lost 2 bases, J lost 5 bases, and 9 bases stayed unmatched. CDR3 in DNA: TGTGCCAGCAGCTTCCTTTTGACAGGGACAACTGAAGCTTTCTTT. This sequence encodes CASSFLLTGTTEAFF.

The V gene is TRBV2, the J gene TRBJ1-1; D not certain. The germline CDR1 and CDR2 sequences are SNHLY and FYNNEI. Trimming pared 6 bases from V and 1 base from J, leaving 21 bases between. The CDR3 is made up of 17 amino acids. The CDR3 coding sequence is TGTGCCAGCAGAGGTGGACTCCGCGACCGCAAGAACACTGAAGCTTTCTTT. Amino acids: CASRGGLRDRKNTEAFF.

This sequence joins TRBV27 and TRBJ1-1; 10 bases map to TRBD1. V shed 2 bases and J 6 bases; nucleotides not matched to a gene: 3. Germline V gives CDR1 MNHEY, CDR2 SMNVEV (reference sequence). This CDR3 has 14 residues. CDR3 nucleotides: TGTGCCAGCAGTTTACGGGACAGGGGAGCTGAAGCTTTCTTT. Amino acid sequence: CASSLRDRGAEAFF.

The V gene is TRBV6-5, the J gene TRBJ1-2, with 7 bases that match TRBD1. The CDR3 totals 15 residues. V was clipped by 0 bases and J by 2 bases; unmatched bases: 3. CDR1 and CDR2 from the germline V gene are MNHEY and SVGAGI. In nucleotides, the CDR3 is TGTGCCAGCAGTTACTCGGGGACAGACAACTATGGCTACACCTTC. The encoded protein is CASSYSGTDNYGYTF.

The rearrangement joins TRBV11-2 to TRBJ1-3; a possible D gene is TRBD1 (6 bases). V was trimmed by 2 bases and J by 8 bases, leaving 13 bases between them. Germline CDR1 is SGHAT and CDR2 is FQNNGV. The CDR3 contains 14 residues. The CDR3 DNA follows: TGTGCCAGCAGCTTAACTGCAGGGGTGGACACCATATATTTT. Translating it yields CASSLTAGVDTIYF.

V is TRBV5-6 and J is TRBJ1-3; D is undetermined. Trimming pared 0 bases from V and 4 bases from J, leaving 17 bases between. The germline CDR1 and CDR2 sequences are SGHDT and YYEEEE. The CDR3 runs to 17 residues. CDR3 protein: CASSLGGRLFPGNTIYF. The DNA of the CDR3 is TGTGCCAGCAGCTTGGGCGGCAGACTTTTCCCCGGAAACACCATATATTTT.

This clone was seen only once. V and J are TRBV11-3 and TRBJ2-1; 8 bases line up with TRBD1. Germline CDR1 is SGHNT and CDR2 is YENEEA. The V and J ends lost 4 bases and 1 base, in that order; junction bases with no gene match: 3. The CDR3 spans 15 residues. CDR3 protein: CASSSDRGSYNEQFF. The CDR3 nucleotides are TGTGCCAGCAGCTCAGACAGGGGATCCTACAATGAGCAGTTCTTC.

The V call is TRBV4-2, the J call TRBJ2-7, with TRBD2 as a possible D gene (5 bases). V was shortened by 0 bases and J by 5 bases, with 14 bases between the two germline ends. The CDR3 runs 15 residues. Germline-derived CDR1 and CDR2 are LGHNA and YNFKEQ. The CDR3 DNA sequence: TGTGCCAGCAGCCAAGATGAGGGCTTTCGAGACGAGCAGTACTTC. It translates to CASSQDEGFRDEQYF.

V gene TRBV27 combines with J gene TRBJ1-2; 10 nucleotides line up with TRBD1. The CDR3 runs 14 residues. Germline CDR1 MNHEY, CDR2 SMNVEV (reference sequence). With 5 bases clipped from V and 8 bases from J, the junction kept 8 bases outside the gene matches. The CDR3 DNA reads TGTGCCAGCAGTGGGGACAGGGGAAGAGGCGGCTACACCTTC. As protein: CASSGDRGRGGYTF.

V and J are TRBV7-8 and TRBJ2-3; 8 bases map to TRBD2. The germline gives CDR1 SGHVS, CDR2 FQNEAQ. CDR3 length equals 14 residues. V was pared by 8 bases and J by 3 bases, with 7 bases of the junction left unmatched. CDR3 residues: CASGGGQGTDTQYF. CDR3 DNA: TGTGCCAGCGGCGGGGGGCAAGGGACAGATACGCAGTATTTT.

This clone appeared once. The chain employs TRBV5-1 and TRBJ1-2, with D unclear. The ends were cut back, 0 bases at V and 8 bases at J, with 11 bases in the middle. Per the germline V gene, CDR1 is SGHRS and CDR2 is YFSETQ. CDR3 size: 13 residues. CDR3 loop: CASSLDWLQGYTF. The CDR3 nucleotides read TGCGCCAGCAGCTTGGACTGGTTGCAAGGCTACACCTTC.

The chain uses TRBV28 and TRBJ1-1; D not certain. Germline V gene sequence: CDR1 MDHEN, CDR2 SYDVKM. Trimming left V 3 bases short and J 3 bases short, with 11 bases between. This CDR3 spans 14 amino acids. The CDR3, as DNA: TGTGCCAGCAGTTTGAATGGGGAGTACACTGAAGCTTTCTTT. As protein: CASSLNGEYTEAFF.

As concerns this clone: Other DNA sequences in this specimen translate into the identical CDR3. The chain uses TRBV5-4 and TRBJ1-2; 7 bases align to TRBD1. This CDR3 contains 13 residues. Germline V gene sequence: CDR1 SGHNT, CDR2 YYREEE (reference sequence). Losses at the gene ends were 2 bases for V and 8 bases for J; bases not matched to a gene: 6. The CDR3 bases are TGTGCCAGCAGCTTAAGACAGGGAGGCGGCTACACCTTC. Protein product: CASSLRQGGGYTF.

The J gene is TRBJ1-2, the V gene TRBV5-1; TRBD1 aligns across 9 bases. This CDR3 has 16 amino acids. V lost 2 bases to trimming and J lost 6 bases; unmatched junction nucleotides: 11. Germline lookup yields CDR1 SGHRS and CDR2 YFSETQ. The DNA for the CDR3 is TGCGCCAGCAGCTTTCAGACAGGGGGAAGTGGGGATGGCTACACCTTC. Translating gives CASSFQTGGSGDGYTF.

The rearrangement links TRBV12-3 or TRBV12-4 to TRBJ2-1, with D perhaps TRBD1 (6 bases). The V end was cut by 2 bases, the J end by 10 bases, with 9 bases between. This CDR3 region has 12 residues. The CDR3 spells CASSLTRGEQFF. The CDR3 DNA sequence: TGTGCCAGCAGTTTAACCAGGGGCGAGCAGTTCTTC.

The gene calls are TRBV3-1 (or the pseudogene TRBV3-2) and TRBJ1-4, with 7 positions matching TRBD1. Germline CDR1 is LGHDT and CDR2 is YNNKEL (reference sequence). The CDR3 has 13 residues. J lost 5 bases, V lost 8 bases, and 5 bases had no gene match. The CDR3 DNA is TGTGCCAGCCGGGACAGATTAAATGAAAAACTGTTTTTT. This codes for CASRDRLNEKLFF.

The V and J genes are TRBV4-2 and TRBJ2-1; D might be TRBD2 (7 bases). The CDR3 totals 15 residues. V shed 1 base and J shed 5 bases, with 12 bases lying between them. Germline V gene data show CDR1 as LGHNA and CDR2 as YNFKEQ. This CDR3 reads CASSQARGGHNEQFF. The CDR3 DNA reads TGTGCCAGCAGCCAAGCTCGCGGGGGCCACAATGAGCAGTTCTTC.

V is TRBV5-1 and J is TRBJ2-7; D perhaps matches TRBD1 (6 bases). Germline V gene lookup returns CDR1 SGHRS and CDR2 YFSETQ. This CDR3 is 15 amino acids long. V lost 2 bases, J lost 7 bases, and 19 bases lay in between. CDR3 nucleotide sequence: TGCGCCAGCAGCTTAAGGACATCCCGGACAGTGGAGCAGTACTTC. Residues: CASSLRTSRTVEQYF.

J is TRBJ2-1 and V is TRBV6-5; D may be TRBD2 (5 bases). The V end lost 6 bases, the J end lost 0 bases, and 9 bases lay between the germline ends. Germline CDR1 is MNHEY and CDR2 is SVGAGI. The CDR3 is made up of 14 amino acids. CDR3 residues: CASSLGSSYNEQFF. The CDR3 bases are TGTGCCAGCAGCCTGGGGAGCTCCTACAATGAGCAGTTCTTC.

This sequence joins TRBV6-4 and TRBJ1-2, with 7 bases identical to TRBD1. The CDR3 sequence is 15 residues long. The germline CDR1 and CDR2 sequences are MRHNA and SNTAGT. J was trimmed by 4 bases and V by 5 bases; bases with no gene match: 10. The CDR3: CASSQTGTAFYGYTF. The CDR3 coding sequence is TGTGCCAGCAGTCAAACCGGGACAGCCTTCTATGGCTACACCTTC.